This T cell receptor (beta chain) was sequenced in a study of human T cells and chemical hapten exposure. Time point given: patch test 1, 2 weeks after DPC sensitization. As for treatment: therapeutic diphenylcyclopropenone sensitization with weekly scalp DPC. One entry per CDR3 protein results from TCRdb running MiXCR on the RACE reads. Among 150,000 to 200,000 distinct CDR3 sequences, approximately 15% were seen once, and the ten largest hold approximately 1.5%. This specimen was whole blood, taken in connection with sensitization to the hapten diphenylcyclopropenone (DPC). The sequence came from a woman aged 25 to 39 with alopecia areata. Some clones in this sample may be carry-over from other donors' samples.

The CDR3 nucleotides read TGTGCCAGCAGCCCTGGACAGGGGGGTCTCATCACTGAAGCTTTCTTT. It is translated as CASSPGQGGLITEAFF. The genes are TRBV7-9 and TRBJ1-1, with 10 nucleotides matching TRBD1. Germline trimming cut 5 bases from V and 4 bases from J; bases unmatched to any gene: 10. The CDR3 is made up of 16 amino acids. CDR1 is SEHNR and CDR2 is FQNEAQ in the germline V gene (reference sequence). Based on the CDR3 plus reference TRBV7-9 and TRBJ1-1, the full variable domain is DTGVSQNPRHKITKRGQNVTFRCDPISEHNRLYWYRQTLGQGPEFLTYFQNEAQLEKSRLLSDRFSAERPKGSFSTLEIQRTEQGDSAMYLCASSPGQGGLITEAFFGQGTRLTVV.